The clone carrying this TCR beta chain was observed many times. Unique molecular identifiers were incorporated during preparation of the TCRbeta library. TCRdb reprocessed the PCR reads with MiXCR, giving one entry per CDR3 protein. The sample shows 60,000 to 80,000 distinct CDR3 sequences, roughly 6.6% of them seen only once. The sample belongs to a study of T-cell reconstitution after alpha-beta-depleted transplantation in children. The CDR3 consists of 14 residues. Germline V gene data show CDR1 as SGHRS and CDR2 as YFSETQ. The V and J ends lost 3 bases and 5 bases respectively, with 12 bases between them.

The source material was PBMCs from the stem cell graft donor, sampled from the stem cell graft. This chain joins TRBV5-1 and TRBJ2-1; D unresolved. The clonotype comes from a human donor who donated a stem cell graft to a child with acute lymphoblastic leukemia. The DNA of the CDR3 is TGCGCCAGCAGCTACCGGGTCGCCCACAATGAGCAGTTCTTC. It translates to CASSYRVAHNEQFF.